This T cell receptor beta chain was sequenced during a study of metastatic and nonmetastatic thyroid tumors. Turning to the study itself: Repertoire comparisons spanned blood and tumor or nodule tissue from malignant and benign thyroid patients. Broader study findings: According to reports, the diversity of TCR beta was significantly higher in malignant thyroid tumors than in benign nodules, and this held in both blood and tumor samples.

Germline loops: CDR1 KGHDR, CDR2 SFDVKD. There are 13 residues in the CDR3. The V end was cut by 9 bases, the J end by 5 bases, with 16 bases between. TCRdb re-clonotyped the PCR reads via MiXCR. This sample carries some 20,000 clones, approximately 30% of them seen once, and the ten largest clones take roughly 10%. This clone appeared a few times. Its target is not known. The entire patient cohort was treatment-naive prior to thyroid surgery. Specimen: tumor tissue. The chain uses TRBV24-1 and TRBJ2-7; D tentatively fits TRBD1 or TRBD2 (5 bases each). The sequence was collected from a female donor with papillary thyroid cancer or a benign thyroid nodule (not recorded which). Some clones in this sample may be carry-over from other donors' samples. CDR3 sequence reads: CATGGDLGHEQYF. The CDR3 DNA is TGTGCCACCGGAGGCGATCTGGGACACGAGCAGTACTTC.